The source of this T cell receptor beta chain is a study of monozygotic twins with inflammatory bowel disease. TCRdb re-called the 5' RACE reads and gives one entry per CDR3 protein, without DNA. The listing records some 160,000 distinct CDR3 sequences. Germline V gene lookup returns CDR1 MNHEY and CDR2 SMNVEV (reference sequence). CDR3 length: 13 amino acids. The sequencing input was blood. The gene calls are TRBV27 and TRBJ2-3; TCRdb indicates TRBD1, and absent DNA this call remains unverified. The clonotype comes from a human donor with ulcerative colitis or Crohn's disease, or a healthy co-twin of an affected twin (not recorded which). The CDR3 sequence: CASSFRATDTQYF.